These 9 T cell receptor beta chains originate from one sample sequenced in a study of graft-versus-host responses after intestinal transplantation. Sequencing used immunoSEQ multiplex PCR; TCRdb keeps in-frame clones, though not all of them. The sample has some 87,000 clones; about nine tenths are singletons. These receptors have no known antigen. Sample: unstimulated CD4+ T cells sorted from spleen or lymph node cells, taken before intestinal transplant. Receptors originate from a human donor who received an intestinal transplant.

The chain is built from TRBV5-1 and TRBJ2-7; the D is unclear. CDR1 and CDR2 (germline): SGHRS, YFSETQ. V was cut by 4 bases and J by 3 bases, with 32 bases left in between. The CDR3 length is 20 residues. CDR3 in amino acids: CASSAYGATKGMAVYYEQYF. CDR3 bases: TGCGCCAGCAGCGCCTACGGCGCCACTAAGGGCATGGCCGTCTACTACGAGCAGTACTTC.

This rearrangement joins TRBV5-1 to TRBJ2-5; tentative D call: TRBD2 (7 bases). Germline V gene lookup returns CDR1 SGHRS and CDR2 YFSETQ. CDR3 length: 14 amino acids. V lost 5 bases and J 5 bases, leaving 16 bases between the germline ends. The CDR3 sequence is CASRDGGAQETQYF. As DNA, the CDR3 is TGCGCCAGCAGGGATGGGGGGGCCCAGGAGACCCAGTACTTC. The full variable domain, its missing parts supplied by reference TRBV5-1 and TRBJ2-5, is KAGVTQTPRYLIKTRGQQVTLSCSPISGHRSVSWYQQTPGQGLQFLFEYFSETQRNKGNFPGRFSGRQFSNSRSEMNVSTLELGDSALYLCASRDGGAQETQYFGPGTRLLVL.

The chain recombines TRBV6-5 with TRBJ2-3; D may be TRBD2 (6 bases). With 3 bases removed from V and 4 bases from J, the gap between germline ends came to 11 bases. This CDR3 region has 14 residues. Germline CDR1 MNHEY, CDR2 SVGAGI. The CDR3 loop is CASSYRRVADTQYF. As DNA, the CDR3 is TGTGCCAGCAGTTATCGGAGGGTCGCAGATACGCAGTATTTT.

The J gene is TRBJ1-4, the V gene TRBV5-1; D call uncertain. The V gene's germline CDR1 is SGHRS and CDR2 YFSETQ. V dropped 0 bases and J dropped 8 bases, with 14 bases sitting between them. The CDR3 runs 15 residues. The CDR3 nucleotides read TGCGCCAGCAGCTTGGATGGCTTCTCGTTGGAAAAACTGTTTTTT. Protein product: CASSLDGFSLEKLFF.

Of note for this clone: Germline and junction disagree at one end, which may indicate a read error. The chain is built from TRBV30 and TRBJ1-6; 10 bases are shared with TRBD1. The CDR3 runs 17 residues. From germline, CDR1 is GTSNPN and CDR2 SVGIG (reference sequence). CDR3 region: CAWSADRGHSDNSPLHF. The CDR3 DNA sequence: TGTGCCTGGAGTGCCGACAGGGGGCACTCCGATAATTCACCCCTCCACTTT.

The chain couples TRBV29-1 to TRBJ2-7, with 11 bases that match TRBD2. The CDR3 sequence is 15 residues long. V was clipped by 0 bases and J by 6 bases; unmatched bases: 7. CDR1 is SQVTM, CDR2 ANQGSEA, per germline. This CDR3 reads CSVEDPLAGVSEQYF. DNA for the CDR3: TGCAGCGTTGAAGATCCACTAGCGGGAGTATCCGAGCAGTACTTC.

The chain couples TRBV4-1 to TRBJ2-7; D is unresolved. The CDR3 is 14 amino acids. Deletions cut 4 bases from V and 7 bases from J, with 17 bases between. Germline CDR1 reads MGHRA; CDR2 reads YSYEKL. CDR3 in amino acids: CASSRSRQAVEQYF. The CDR3 DNA is TGCGCCAGCAGCCGTTCCCGGCAGGCTGTTGAGCAGTACTTC.

This chain connects TRBV18 to TRBJ1-1; D is unresolved. The V gene's germline CDR1 is KGHSH and CDR2 LQKENI. The CDR3 loop spans 13 amino acids. The V end was cut by 6 bases, the J end by 3 bases, with 11 bases between. In nucleotides, the CDR3 is TGTGCCAGCTCGTTCCGACGGGACACTGAAGCTTTCTTT. Amino acid sequence: CASSFRRDTEAFF.

The chain has TRBV2 and TRBJ2-2, with 11 positions matching TRBD2. The CDR3 sequence is 17 residues long. J lost 0 bases, V lost 11 bases, and 11 bases had no gene match. Germline V gene data show CDR1 as SNHLY and CDR2 as FYNNEI. CDR3 sequence: CAQRLTSGRPNTGELFF. The CDR3 region has the DNA TGTGCCCAGCGTCTCACTAGCGGGAGACCGAACACCGGGGAGCTGTTTTTT.